This TCR beta chain is from a study of regulatory T cells in long-lasting Graves disease. Overall study findings and caveats: Patients with persistent disease showed a bias toward TRBV28, TRBJ1-2 and TRBJ2-5.

Noted time point: newly diagnosed GD, antithyroid drugs for less than 3 months. TCR sequences were obtained from RNA taken from PBMCs. With iRepertoire HTBI primers and Arm-PCR of CDR3 regions, TCR beta libraries were built. In the original processing: Identification of gene segments yielded more than 60 TRBV and about 14 TRBJ across samples. From the multiplex PCR reads, TCRdb called clonotypes with MiXCR, one entry per CDR3 protein. For this entry, the V and J calls and clone size follow TCRdb and not the study's own pipeline. The data contain roughly 220,000 distinct CDR3 sequences, around 20% of them seen just once; the ten biggest clones take up roughly a fifth. This clonotype was seen many times. Its specificity is unknown. This CDR3 region has 16 residues. The V segment lost 5 bases and the J segment 5 bases; nucleotides outside the gene matches: 7. Germline CDR1 is LGHDT and CDR2 is YNNKEL (reference sequence).

The material sequenced was peripheral blood mononuclear cells (PBMCs), taken at new diagnosis, from a patient treated with antithyroid drugs. The V gene is TRBV3-1, the J gene TRBJ2-3; 13 bases fit TRBD2. The TCR sequence derives from a female donor with Graves disease. Here the CDR3 DNA reads TGTGCCAGCAGCTTGCGACTAGCGGGAGGAAGAGATACGCAGTATTTT. As protein: CASSLRLAGGRDTQYF.